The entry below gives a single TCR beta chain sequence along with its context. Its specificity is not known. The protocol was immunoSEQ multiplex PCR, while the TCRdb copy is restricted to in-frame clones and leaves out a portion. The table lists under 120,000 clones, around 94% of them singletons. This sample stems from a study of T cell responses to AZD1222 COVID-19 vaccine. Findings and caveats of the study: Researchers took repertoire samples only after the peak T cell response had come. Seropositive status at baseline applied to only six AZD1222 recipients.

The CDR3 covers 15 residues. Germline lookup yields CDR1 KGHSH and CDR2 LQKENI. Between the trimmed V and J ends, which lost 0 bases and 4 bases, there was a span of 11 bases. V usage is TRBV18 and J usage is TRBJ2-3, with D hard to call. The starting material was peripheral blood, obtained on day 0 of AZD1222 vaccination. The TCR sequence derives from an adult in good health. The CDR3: CASSPPLQGADTQYF. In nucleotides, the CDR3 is TGTGCCAGCTCACCACCACTTCAAGGCGCAGATACGCAGTATTTT.